These 5 T cell receptor beta chains were all obtained from the same sample, sequenced in a study of blood T cells in healthy people across ages. Next came a second PCR, run for about 7 to 12 cycles, which used a sample-barcoded 5' primer along with a J-beta primer mix. Each CDR3 protein gets one entry after TCRdb re-called the 5' RACE reads with MiXCR. The table records 1.5 million to 2 million distinct CDR3 sequences, 28% of them present only once. Sequencing was done on a sample of blood. Receptor source: a woman aged 25-40 years in good health.

A few counts support this clonotype. This sequence joins TRBV10-3 and TRBJ2-1; D unresolved. Germline values: CDR1 ENHRY, CDR2 SYGVKD. The length of the CDR3 is 15 residues. V was clipped by 6 bases and J by 0 bases, with 12 bases between them. The CDR3: CAIRTNAYSYNEQFF. CDR3 coding DNA: TGTGCCATCAGAACTAACGCGTACTCCTACAATGAGCAGTTCTTC.

This clonotype was picked up a small number of times. The gene calls are TRBV4-2 and TRBJ2-2; D remains unclear. CDR3 size: 16 residues. The V gene lost 0 bases and the J gene lost 5 bases, with 13 bases spanning the gap. Per germline, CDR1 LGHNA and CDR2 YNFKEQ. In DNA form, the CDR3 reads TGTGCCAGCAGCCAAGATAGGACCAGAGAGACCGGGGAGCTGTTTTTT. Its protein is CASSQDRTRETGELFF.

Comments on this clonotype: One junction end disagrees with the germline gene, perhaps due to a read error. The chain combines TRBV3-1 with TRBJ2-4, with D perhaps matching TRBD2 (6 bases). This CDR3 contains 17 residues. Germline V gene lookup returns CDR1 LGHDT and CDR2 YNNKEL (reference sequence). CDR3 residues: CASSRRVGASATYEQDF. The CDR3, as DNA: TGTGCCAGCAGCCGCCGGGTAGGAGCTAGCGCCACATACGAGCAGGACTTC.

A note on this clonotype: Germline and junction disagree at one end, which may indicate a read error. This sequence joins TRBV20-1 and TRBJ2-1, with a weak D call TRBD2 (6 bases). This CDR3 is built from 17 residues. The V gene's germline CDR1 is DFQATT and CDR2 SNEGSKA (reference sequence). CDR3 amino acids: CSVRDPGGGTSYNEQFF. The DNA of the CDR3 is TGCAGTGTTAGAGATCCGGGTGGCGGGACTTCCTACAATGAGCAGTTCTTC.

This chain links TRBV7-2 with TRBJ2-3; TRBD2 is a possible D gene (6 bases). Trimming stripped 1 base from V and 5 bases from J, with 13 bases between. The CDR3 runs to 15 residues. The germline gives CDR1 SGHTA, CDR2 FQGNSA. The CDR3: CASSLVSGSGDTQYF. For the CDR3, the DNA is TGTGCCAGCAGCTTAGTAAGCGGTAGCGGAGATACGCAGTATTTT.